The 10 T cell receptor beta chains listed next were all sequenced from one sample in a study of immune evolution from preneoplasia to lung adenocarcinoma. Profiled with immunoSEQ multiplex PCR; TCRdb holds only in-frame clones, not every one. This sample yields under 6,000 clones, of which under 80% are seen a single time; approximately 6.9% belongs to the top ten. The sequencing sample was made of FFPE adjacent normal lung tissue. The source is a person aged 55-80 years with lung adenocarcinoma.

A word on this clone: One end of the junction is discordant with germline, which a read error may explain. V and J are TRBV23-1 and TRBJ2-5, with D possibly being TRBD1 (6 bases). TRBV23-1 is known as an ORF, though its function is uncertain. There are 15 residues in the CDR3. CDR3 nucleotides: TGCGCCAGCAGTCGCCTGGACAGTTACCAAGAGACTCAGTACTTC. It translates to CASSRLDSYQETQYF.

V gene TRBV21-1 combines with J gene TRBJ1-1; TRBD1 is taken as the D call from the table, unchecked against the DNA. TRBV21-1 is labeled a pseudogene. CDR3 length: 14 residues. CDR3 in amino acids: CATLRRGRWPEAFF. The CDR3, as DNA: TGTGCCACCCTCCGCAGGGGGCGCTGGCCTGAAGCTTTCTTT.

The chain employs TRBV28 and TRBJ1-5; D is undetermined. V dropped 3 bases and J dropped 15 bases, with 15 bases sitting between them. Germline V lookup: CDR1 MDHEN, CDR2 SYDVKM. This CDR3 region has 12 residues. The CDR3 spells CASSFPRSPGHF. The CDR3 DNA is TGTGCCAGCAGTTTCCCGCGGTCTCCCGGGCATTTT.

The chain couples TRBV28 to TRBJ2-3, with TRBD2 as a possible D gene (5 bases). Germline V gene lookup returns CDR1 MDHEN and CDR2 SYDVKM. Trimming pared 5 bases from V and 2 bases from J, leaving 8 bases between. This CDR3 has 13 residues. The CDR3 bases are TGTGCCAGCAGTCGGGGAGACACAGATACGCAGTATTTT. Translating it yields CASSRGDTDTQYF.

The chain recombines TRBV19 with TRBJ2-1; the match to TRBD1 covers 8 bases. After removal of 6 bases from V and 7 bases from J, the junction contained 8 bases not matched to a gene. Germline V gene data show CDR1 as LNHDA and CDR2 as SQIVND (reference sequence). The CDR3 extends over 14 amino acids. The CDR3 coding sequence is TGTGCCAGTAGCCCTCGACAGGGGAGGAATGAGCAGTTCTTC. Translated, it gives CASSPRQGRNEQFF.

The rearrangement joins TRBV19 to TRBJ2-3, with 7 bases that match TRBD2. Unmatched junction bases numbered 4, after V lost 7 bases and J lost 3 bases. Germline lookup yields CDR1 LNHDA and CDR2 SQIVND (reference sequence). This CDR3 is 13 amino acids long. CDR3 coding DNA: TGTGCCAGTACCGGCGGGAGTACAGATACGCAGTATTTT. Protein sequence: CASTGGSTDTQYF.

CDR3 residues: CASSLARSYEQYF. The CDR3 DNA reads as TGTGCCAGCAGCTTAGCCAGGAGCTACGAGCAGTACTTC. V and J are TRBV7-9 and TRBJ2-7, with no clear D. The CDR3 contains 13 residues. The V and J ends lost 0 bases and 3 bases respectively, with 6 bases between them. CDR1 and CDR2 (germline): SEHNR, FQNEAQ (reference sequence).

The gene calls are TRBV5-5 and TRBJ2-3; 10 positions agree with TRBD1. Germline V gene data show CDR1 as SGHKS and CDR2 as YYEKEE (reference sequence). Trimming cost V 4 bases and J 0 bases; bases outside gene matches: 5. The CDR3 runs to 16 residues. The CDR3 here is CASSERQGASTDTQYF. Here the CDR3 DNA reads TGTGCCAGCAGCGAAAGACAGGGGGCTAGCACAGATACGCAGTATTTT.

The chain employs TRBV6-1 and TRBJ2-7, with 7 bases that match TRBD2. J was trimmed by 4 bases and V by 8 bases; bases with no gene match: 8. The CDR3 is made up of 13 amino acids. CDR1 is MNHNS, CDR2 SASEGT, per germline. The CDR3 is CASVWPGGYEQYF. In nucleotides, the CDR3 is TGTGCCAGCGTGTGGCCCGGGGGGTACGAGCAGTACTTC.

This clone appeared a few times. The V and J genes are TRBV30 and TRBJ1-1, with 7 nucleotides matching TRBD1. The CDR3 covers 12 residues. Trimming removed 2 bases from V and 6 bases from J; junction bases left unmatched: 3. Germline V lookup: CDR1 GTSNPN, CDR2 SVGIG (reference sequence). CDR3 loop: CAWSPGGPEAFF. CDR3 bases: TGTGCCTGGAGTCCAGGGGGGCCTGAAGCTTTCTTT.